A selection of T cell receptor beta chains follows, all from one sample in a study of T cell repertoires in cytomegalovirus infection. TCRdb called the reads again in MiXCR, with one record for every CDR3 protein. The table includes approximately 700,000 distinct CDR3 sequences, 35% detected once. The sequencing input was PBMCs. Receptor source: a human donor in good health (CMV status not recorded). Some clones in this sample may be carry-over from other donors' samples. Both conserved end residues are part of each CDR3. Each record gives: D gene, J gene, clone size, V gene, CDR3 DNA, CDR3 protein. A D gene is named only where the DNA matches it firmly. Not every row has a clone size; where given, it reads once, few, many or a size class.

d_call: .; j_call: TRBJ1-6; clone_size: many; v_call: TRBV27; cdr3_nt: TGTGCCAGCAGTTTTTCCAGCTCCTATAATTCACCCCTCCACTTT; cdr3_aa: CASSFSSSYNSPLHF
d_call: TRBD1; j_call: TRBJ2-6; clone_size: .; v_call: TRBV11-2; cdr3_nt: TGTGCCAGCAGCTTAAACCGGGACAGGGGCCTAACGGGGGCCAACGTCCTGACTTTC; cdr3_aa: CASSLNRDRGLTGANVLTF
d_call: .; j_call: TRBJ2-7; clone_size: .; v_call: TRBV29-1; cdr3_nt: TGCAGCGTTGAAGGTGCGACTTCCTACGAGCAGTACTTC; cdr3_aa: CSVEGATSYEQYF
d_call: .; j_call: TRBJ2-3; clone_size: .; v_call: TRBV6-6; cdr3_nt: TGTGCCAGCTTGGGGGGTACGCAGTATTTT; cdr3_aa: CASLGGTQYF
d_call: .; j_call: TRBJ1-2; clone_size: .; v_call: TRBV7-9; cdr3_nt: TGTGCCAGCAGCTTAGGCCCAGGTCATGGTGGCTACACCTTC; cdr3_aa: CASSLGPGHGGYTF
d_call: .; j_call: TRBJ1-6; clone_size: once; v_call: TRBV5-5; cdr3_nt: TGTGCCAGCAGCACCCTCACCCGTATTAATTCACCCCTCCACTTT; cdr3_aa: CASSTLTRINSPLHF
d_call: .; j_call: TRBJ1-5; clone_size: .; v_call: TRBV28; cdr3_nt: TGTGCCAGCATTCAGGCGAGAAATCAGCCCCAGCATTTT; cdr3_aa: CASIQARNQPQHF
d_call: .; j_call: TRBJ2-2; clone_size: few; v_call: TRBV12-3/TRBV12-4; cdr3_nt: TGTGCCAGCAGTTTCCCGTCGACAGCGAGCACCGGGGAGCTGTTTTTT; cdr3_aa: CASSFPSTASTGELFF
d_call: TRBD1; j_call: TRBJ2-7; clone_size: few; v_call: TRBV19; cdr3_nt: TGTGCCAGTACCACCACAGGGGGCCACGAGCAGTACTTC; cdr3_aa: CASTTTGGHEQYF
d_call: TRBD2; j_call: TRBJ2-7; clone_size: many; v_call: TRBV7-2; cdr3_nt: TGTGCCAGCAGCTTAGGACGACTACTAGCGGGAGGCCGAAGCTCCTACGAGCAGTACTTC; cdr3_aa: CASSLGRLLAGGRSSYEQYF
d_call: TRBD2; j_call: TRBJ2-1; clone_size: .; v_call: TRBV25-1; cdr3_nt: TGTGCCAGCAGTGATCTAGCGGGAGTGTGGAATGAGCAGTTCTTC; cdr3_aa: CASSDLAGVWNEQFF
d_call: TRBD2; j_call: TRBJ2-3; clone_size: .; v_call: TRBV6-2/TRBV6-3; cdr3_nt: TGTGCCAGCAGCGCGCTCGGACTAGCGGGCGGGCCAGGGCAGTATTTT; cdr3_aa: CASSALGLAGGPGQYF
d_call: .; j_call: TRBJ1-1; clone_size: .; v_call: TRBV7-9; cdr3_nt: TGTGCCAGCAGCGCTCACCGGGACGTCGGTAGAACCGGGGCTGAAGCTTTCTTT; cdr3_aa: CASSAHRDVGRTGAEAFF
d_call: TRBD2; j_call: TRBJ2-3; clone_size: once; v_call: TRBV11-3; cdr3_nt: TGTGACAGCAGCTCCCGGGAGGCCACAGATACGCAGTATTTT; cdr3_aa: CDSSSREATDTQYF
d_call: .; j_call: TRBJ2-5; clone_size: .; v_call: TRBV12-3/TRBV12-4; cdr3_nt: TGTGCCAGCACGTCGAGGGCGGACCAAGAGACCCAGTACTTC; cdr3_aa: CASTSRADQETQYF
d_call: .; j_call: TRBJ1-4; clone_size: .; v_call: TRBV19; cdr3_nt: TGTGCCAGTAGTCGACCGGGTGCAACTAATGAAAAACTGTTTTTT; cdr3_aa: CASSRPGATNEKLFF
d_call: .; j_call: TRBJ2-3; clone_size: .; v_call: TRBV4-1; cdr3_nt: TGCGCCAGCAGCCAGATACACAGAGACACAGATACGCAGTATTTT; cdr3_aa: CASSQIHRDTDTQYF
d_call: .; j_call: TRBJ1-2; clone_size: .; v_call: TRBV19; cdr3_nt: TGTGCCAGTACTTCAGTGGGGGGCGGTAACTATGGCTACACCTTC; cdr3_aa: CASTSVGGGNYGYTF
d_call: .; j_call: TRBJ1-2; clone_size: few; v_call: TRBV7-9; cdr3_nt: TGTGCCAGCAGCTTACCGGACGCTAACTATGGCTACACCTTC; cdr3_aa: CASSLPDANYGYTF
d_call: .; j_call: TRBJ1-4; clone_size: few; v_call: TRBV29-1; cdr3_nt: TGCAGCGTCCCGGCGGAGGCAACTAATGAAAAACTGTTTTTT; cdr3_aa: CSVPAEATNEKLFF
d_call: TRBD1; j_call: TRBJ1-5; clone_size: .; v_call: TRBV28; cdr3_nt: TGTGCCAGCAGCTTAGTCAGGGGGGTTAGCAATCAGCCCCAGCATTTT; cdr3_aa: CASSLVRGVSNQPQHF
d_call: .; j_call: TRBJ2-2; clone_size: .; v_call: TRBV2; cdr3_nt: TGTGCCAGCAGCGAGGCCGGGGAGCTGTTTTTT; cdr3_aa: CASSEAGELFF
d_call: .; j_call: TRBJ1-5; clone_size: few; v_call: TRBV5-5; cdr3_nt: TGTGCCAGCAGCTTGACGTTTCTGGGCTCTAGCAATCAGCCCCAGCATTTT; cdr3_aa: CASSLTFLGSSNQPQHF
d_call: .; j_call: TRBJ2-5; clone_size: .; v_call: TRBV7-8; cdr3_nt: TGTGCCAGCAGCTTAGCGCGCCGGCTTGCCTTGGCGACCCAGTACTTC; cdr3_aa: CASSLARRLALATQYF
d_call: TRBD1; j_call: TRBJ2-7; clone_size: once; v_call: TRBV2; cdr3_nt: TGTGCCAGCAAATTCCGGAAACCGGGACAGGGGAACTACGAGCAGTACTTC; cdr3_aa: CASKFRKPGQGNYEQYF
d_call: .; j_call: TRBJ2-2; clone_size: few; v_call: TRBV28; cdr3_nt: TGTGCCAGCAGTCCCCCGTTCGGGGAGCTGTTTTTT; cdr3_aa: CASSPPFGELFF
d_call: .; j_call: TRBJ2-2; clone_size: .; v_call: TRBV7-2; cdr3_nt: TGTGCCAGCAGCTTCCCTTTTGGGGGGGGGCTGCGGACCGTGGAGCTGTTTTTT; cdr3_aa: CASSFPFGGGLRTVELFF
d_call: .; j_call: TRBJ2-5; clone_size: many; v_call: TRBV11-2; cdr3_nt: TGTGCCAGCAGCCCTTGGAGCGGACAAGAGACCCAGTACTTC; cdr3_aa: CASSPWSGQETQYF
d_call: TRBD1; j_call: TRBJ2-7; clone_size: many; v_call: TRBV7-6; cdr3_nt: TGTGCCAGCAGCTTAGAGGGACAGGGCGGCTCCTACGAGCAGTACTTC; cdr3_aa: CASSLEGQGGSYEQYF
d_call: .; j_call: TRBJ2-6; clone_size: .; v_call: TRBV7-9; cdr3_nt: TGTGCCAGCGGGCCAGGGTTTTCTGGGGCCAACGTCCTGACTTTC; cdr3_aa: CASGPGFSGANVLTF
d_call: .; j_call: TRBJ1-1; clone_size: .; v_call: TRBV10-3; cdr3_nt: TGTGCCATCAGTGAGAACAGCGAGAACACTGAAGCTTTCTTT; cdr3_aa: CAISENSENTEAFF
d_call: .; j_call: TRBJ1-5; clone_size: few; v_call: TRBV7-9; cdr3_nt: TGTGCCAGCAGCTCGACGAACGGGATCCGCGTAAATCAGCCCCAGCATTTT; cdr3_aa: CASSSTNGIRVNQPQHF
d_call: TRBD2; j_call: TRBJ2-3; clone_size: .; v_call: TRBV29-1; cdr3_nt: TGCAGCGTTGTAGCGACTAGCGCCCGAGATTCAGATACGCAGTATTTT; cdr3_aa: CSVVATSARDSDTQYF
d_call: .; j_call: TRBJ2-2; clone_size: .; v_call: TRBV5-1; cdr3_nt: TGCGCCAGCAGTCCTAAGACAGGACAACCCGGGGAGCTGTTTTTT; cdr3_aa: CASSPKTGQPGELFF
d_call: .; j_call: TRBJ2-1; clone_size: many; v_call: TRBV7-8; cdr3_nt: TGTGCCAGCAGCCTAGACTATCCCTACCATCACAATGAGCAGTTCTTC; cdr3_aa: CASSLDYPYHHNEQFF
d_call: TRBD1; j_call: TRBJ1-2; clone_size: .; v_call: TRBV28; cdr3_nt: TGTGCCAGCAGTTTAGGGACAGTCCCTACCTATGGCTACACCTTC; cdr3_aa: CASSLGTVPTYGYTF
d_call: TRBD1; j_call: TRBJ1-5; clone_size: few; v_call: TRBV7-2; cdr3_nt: TGTGCCAGCAGCTTAGTCAGGGGGGATGATCAGCCCCAGCATTTT; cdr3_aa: CASSLVRGDDQPQHF